This T cell receptor beta chain was captured by sequencing in a study of vaccination effects on CD4 cells after COVID-19. Study background: Each participant received a vaccine that was either BNT162b2 or mRNA-1273, given as two doses. Study outcomes and limitations: Just 1 of 255 vaccine-induced clones in healthy recipients was cross-reactive.

To note about this clone: What it recognizes is unknown.

Sequencing followed a ViraFEST assay step that expanded antigen-specific CD4+ T cells with viral peptide pools. Following culture for roughly 10 days, CD4+ T cells were isolated. Previously uninfected by SARS-CoV-2, the vaccine recipients also showed negative nucleocapsid antibodies. It was with about 10 IU/ml IL-2 and around 10 ug/ml peptides that a few million PBMC per well were cultured. At days 3 and 7, half of the medium was exchanged for IL-2 medium. The table came from immunoSEQ multiplex PCR; TCRdb's copy has only in-frame clones and leaves some out. This sample has about 24,000 clones, with about 74% found just once. The material sequenced was CD4+ T cells from PBMCs cultured with SARS-CoV-2 spike peptides, taken before COVID-19 vaccination. This clonotype was obtained from a human donor who received a COVID-19 vaccine.

CDR3 amino acids: CATSKLPEDRIEQFF. In nucleotides, the CDR3 is TGTGCCACCAGCAAACTCCCGGAGGACAGGATCGAGCAGTTCTTC. This sequence joins TRBV15 and TRBJ2-1, with 7 bases that match TRBD1. The CDR3 spans 15 residues. The junction had 13 bases not matched to a gene; V was cut back by 4 bases and J by 10 bases. Germline CDR1 and CDR2: LNHNV and YYDKDF (reference sequence).